Below are 27 T cell receptor beta chains sequenced from a single sample in a study of blood T cell repertoires in COVID-19 (dated by TCRdb to about 2020). The protocol used for the library was the immunoSEQ multiplex PCR assay. The immuneACCESS repertoire file appears here via TCRdb, limited to in-frame rearrangements. These files lack a portion of the clones; in checked studies, under half of the deficit traces to unresolved V genes, and the cause of the others is not known. Recorded for this sample are approximately 260,000 clones; 88% of them occurred a single time. The leading ten clones occupy 0.95% to 1.5% of the sample. Specimen: PBMCs or T cells enriched from blood (not recorded which). The receptors here all came from a woman in her thirties or forties with acute COVID-19.

The chain joins TRBV7-2 to TRBJ1-1; D possibly corresponds to TRBD1 (5 bases). The V end lost 5 bases, the J end lost 0 bases, and 7 bases lay between the germline ends. The CDR3 loop spans 13 amino acids. Germline V gives CDR1 SGHTA, CDR2 FQGNSA. The CDR3 coding sequence is TGTGCCAGCAGCAGACAGATGAACACTGAAGCTTTCTTT. Translated: CASSRQMNTEAFF.

CDR3 nucleotides: TGCAGCGTTGCCTTAACTAACTATGGCTACACCTTC. This encodes CSVALTNYGYTF. The chain combines TRBV29-1 with TRBJ1-2; the D is unclear. Trimming cost V 4 bases and J 0 bases, with 6 bases left between them. There are 12 residues in the CDR3. CDR1 and CDR2 from the germline V gene are SQVTM and ANQGSEA.

V gene TRBV4-2 combines with J gene TRBJ2-1, with 15 bases matching TRBD2. Germline CDR1 is LGHNA and CDR2 is YNFKEQ. The CDR3 runs 16 residues. V shed 0 bases, J shed 7 bases, and the junction held 1 base outside the gene matches. The CDR3 region is CASSQDGLAGGNEQFF. The CDR3 DNA sequence: TGTGCCAGCAGCCAAGATGGACTAGCGGGAGGGAATGAGCAGTTCTTC.

This clone was found once. The chain uses TRBV29-1 and TRBJ1-1, with 9 bases fitting TRBD1. Germline CDR1 is SQVTM and CDR2 is ANQGSEA. The CDR3 is 12 amino acids. Losses at the gene ends were 3 bases for V and 6 bases for J; bases not matched to a gene: 2. The CDR3 protein is CSVETGGPEAFF. The DNA of the CDR3 is TGCAGCGTTGAGACAGGGGGACCTGAAGCTTTCTTT.

The chain joins TRBV5-5 to TRBJ1-3; 9 nucleotides agree with TRBD1. V shed 1 base, J shed 4 bases, and the junction held 3 bases outside the gene matches. The length of the CDR3 is 15 residues. CDR1 is SGHKS and CDR2 is YYEKEE in the germline V gene (reference sequence). DNA for the CDR3: TGTGCCAGCAGCTTGCAACAGGGGGCAGGAAACACCATATATTTT. This sequence encodes CASSLQQGAGNTIYF.

V and J are TRBV21-1 and TRBJ2-5; TRBD2 is the table's D call and was not checked against the DNA. TRBV21-1 is a recognized pseudogene. This CDR3 has 18 residues. Here the CDR3 DNA reads TGTGCCAGCAGCAAAACTAGGACTAGCGGGAGATCCCAAGAGACCCAGTACTTC. Amino acids: CASSKTRTSGRSQETQYF.

CDR3 loop: CASSLAQGLHNEQFF. The CDR3 region has the DNA TGTGCCAGCAGCTTAGCCCAGGGACTCCACAATGAGCAGTTCTTC. This rearrangement joins TRBV7-8 to TRBJ2-1, with D possibly being TRBD2 (6 bases). The CDR3 totals 15 residues. Trimming removed 0 bases from V and 5 bases from J, with 11 bases in between. The germline V gene encodes CDR1 SGHVS and CDR2 FQNEAQ.

The chain uses TRBV9 and TRBJ2-2; 11 bases line up with TRBD2. The V gene end was trimmed by 4 bases and the J gene end by 3 bases; junction bases not matched to a gene: 5. The CDR3 has 16 amino acids. Germline lookup yields CDR1 SGDLS and CDR2 YYNGEE. The CDR3 nucleotides are TGTGCCAGCAGCATTAGCGGGAGGGCCGACACCGGGGAGCTGTTTTTT. This sequence encodes CASSISGRADTGELFF.

To note about this clone: The limits of the CDR3 on the DNA are not certain, so only TCRdb's listed CDR3 is given. This chain uses TRBV30 with TRBJ1-5. Germline V gene sequence: CDR1 GTSNPN, CDR2 SVGIG (reference sequence). Inclusive of both ends, the CDR3 amounts to 13 amino acids. The chain's CDR3 is CAWSTSGNQPQHF.

The V and J genes are TRBV27 and TRBJ1-5; the D is unclear. This CDR3 is 15 amino acids long. Per germline, CDR1 MNHEY and CDR2 SMNVEV (reference sequence). Trimming took off 1 base at V and 6 bases at J, with 13 bases between the two ends. The DNA for the CDR3 is TGTGCCAGCAGTTTATTTTACGGAGTAGGTCAGCCCCAGCATTTT. Translation gives CASSLFYGVGQPQHF.

V and J are TRBV7-6 and TRBJ2-2; D might be TRBD1 (6 bases). This CDR3 spans 14 amino acids. Germline V gene data show CDR1 as SGHVS and CDR2 as FNYEAQ. Trimming shortened V by 1 base and J by 6 bases, and 9 bases separated the two germline ends. Written as DNA, the CDR3 is TGTGCCAGCAGCTTAGACAGGGATTCCGGGGAGCTGTTTTTT. This gives the protein CASSLDRDSGELFF.

The CDR3 DNA reads TGCGCCAGCAGTATCAGGGGAGGGGAGCTGTTTTTT. It translates to CASSIRGGELFF. The gene calls are TRBV10-1 and TRBJ2-2; D may be TRBD1 (6 bases). The CDR3 totals 12 residues. Germline CDR1 WNHNN, CDR2 SYGVQD (reference sequence). V lost 5 bases and J lost 8, with 9 bases in between.

This CDR3 is CASSLRWGNTDTQYF. The CDR3 coding sequence is TGCGCCAGCAGCCTCAGATGGGGCAACACAGATACGCAGTATTTT. This chain links TRBV5-1 with TRBJ2-3; maybe TRBD1 (5 bases). Germline V gene sequence: CDR1 SGHRS, CDR2 YFSETQ. This CDR3 has 15 residues. The V end was cut by 4 bases, the J end by 2 bases, with 14 bases between.

The rearrangement uses TRBV30 and TRBJ1-4; TRBD1 might be the D (6 bases). Germline V gives CDR1 GTSNPN, CDR2 SVGIG (reference sequence). The CDR3 contains 15 residues. V was cut by 6 bases and J by 0 bases, with 14 bases left in between. CDR3: CACNRATATNEKLFF. CDR3 sequence (DNA): TGTGCCTGTAACAGGGCGACTGCAACTAATGAAAAACTGTTTTTT.

The rearrangement links TRBV19 to TRBJ1-2; D unresolved. V was trimmed by 5 bases and J by 4 bases, leaving 11 bases between them. The V gene's germline CDR1 is LNHDA and CDR2 SQIVND (reference sequence). This CDR3 spans 13 amino acids. The CDR3 sequence: CASSFIEPYGYTF. Written as DNA, the CDR3 is TGTGCCAGTAGTTTCATAGAACCCTATGGCTACACCTTC.

The chain couples TRBV7-2 to TRBJ1-3; D call uncertain. This CDR3 comprises 14 residues. CDR1 and CDR2 (germline): SGHTA, FQGNSA. V was pared by 3 bases and J by 0 bases, with 6 bases between. In nucleotides, the CDR3 is TGTGCCAGCAGCTTTGCGAGCTCTGGAAACACCATATATTTT. As protein: CASSFASSGNTIYF.

V and J are TRBV12-3 or TRBV12-4 and TRBJ1-2; possibly TRBD1 for D (5 bases). Trimming stripped 2 bases from V and 14 bases from J, with 18 bases between. The CDR3 length is 13 residues. CDR3 DNA: TGTGCCAGCAGTTTACTAACAGGACAAAGCAGGACCTTC. It specifies CASSLLTGQSRTF.

The chain uses TRBV9 and TRBJ2-2; D remains unclear. With 3 bases removed from V and 5 bases from J, the gap between germline ends came to 11 bases. The CDR3 totals 14 residues. Germline V lookup: CDR1 SGDLS, CDR2 YYNGEE. CDR3 nucleotide sequence: TGTGCCAGCAGCGCGCGACTCCTTACCGGGGAGCTGTTTTTT. Its translation is CASSARLLTGELFF.

A word on this clone: Within the sample, other DNA sequences also encode this same CDR3. The CDR3 here is CASSLGTGGQPQHF. The CDR3 DNA reads TGTGCCAGCAGCTTGGGTACAGGGGGACAGCCCCAGCATTTT. The V call is TRBV11-2, the J call TRBJ1-5; 8 bases fit TRBD1. Germline V CDR1 and CDR2: SGHAT, FQNNGV. V lost 3 bases to trimming and J lost 7 bases; unmatched junction nucleotides: 5. The length of the CDR3 is 14 residues.

The chain has TRBV13 and TRBJ2-2; a possible D gene is TRBD2 (6 bases). Trimming stripped 2 bases from V and 6 bases from J, with 10 bases between. From germline, CDR1 is PRHDT and CDR2 FYEKMQ (reference sequence). There are 14 residues in the CDR3. The CDR3 sequence is CASSLRGMSGELFF. The DNA of the CDR3 is TGTGCCAGCAGCTTACGGGGGATGTCCGGGGAGCTGTTTTTT.

In this sample, this clone turned up a few times. The gene calls are TRBV28 and TRBJ2-1; 8 nucleotides line up with TRBD2. The CDR3 is 16 residues long. V lost 7 bases and J lost 4; bases outside the gene matches: 12. The germline CDR1 and CDR2 sequences are MDHEN and SYDVKM. The CDR3 DNA follows: TGTGCCAGCACATCGGGAGGGCCGTCGGGATACAATGAGCAGTTCTTC. Translating gives CASTSGGPSGYNEQFF.

V is TRBV25-1 and J is TRBJ2-1; 9 nucleotides match TRBD2. The CDR3 covers 18 residues. CDR1 is MGHDK and CDR2 is SYGVNS in the germline V gene. With V trimmed by 4 bases and J by 6 bases, 16 bases remained unmatched. In DNA form, the CDR3 reads TGTGCCAGCAGTGTGGGAACTAGCGGGCTCATCGAGAGCAATGAGCAGTTCTTC. Translation gives CASSVGTSGLIESNEQFF.

The V and J genes are TRBV6-5 and TRBJ2-1, with D unclear. CDR3 size: 16 residues. The germline CDR1 and CDR2 sequences are MNHEY and SVGAGI. Trimming shortened V by 0 bases and J by 4 bases, and 13 bases separated the two germline ends. CDR3 bases: TGTGCCAGCAGTTACTCGAACAGAGCCTTTTACAATGAGCAGTTCTTC. Encoded protein: CASSYSNRAFYNEQFF.

V gene TRBV11-3 combines with J gene TRBJ1-4, with no clear D. Trimming left V 3 bases short and J 5 bases short, with 10 bases between. This CDR3 has 14 amino acids. The V gene's germline CDR1 is SGHNT and CDR2 YENEEA. DNA of the CDR3: TGTGCCAGCAGCTTGGGCCAAGAAAATGAAAAACTGTTTTTT. This encodes CASSLGQENEKLFF.

The chain recombines TRBV11-3 with TRBJ2-3; 8 positions agree with TRBD2. The CDR3 has 17 amino acids. Losses at the gene ends were 2 bases for V and 0 bases for J; bases not matched to a gene: 7. Germline V gene data show CDR1 as SGHNT and CDR2 as YENEEA. The CDR3 here is CASSLNGASGSTDTQYF. The DNA for the CDR3 is TGTGCCAGCAGCTTAAACGGGGCTAGCGGGAGCACAGATACGCAGTATTTT.

The chain joins TRBV11-3 to TRBJ2-1; D is ambiguous. V dropped 6 bases and J dropped 6 bases, with 12 bases sitting between them. Germline V gene lookup returns CDR1 SGHNT and CDR2 YENEEA. The length of the CDR3 is 13 residues. CDR3 nucleotide sequence: TGTGCCAGCAGGAATTTTGGCGGCAATGAGCAGTTCTTC. Its translation is CASRNFGGNEQFF.

CDR3 amino acids: CATSGDIQSTDTQYF. CDR3 nucleotides: TGTGCCACCAGTGGGGACATTCAGTCCACAGATACGCAGTATTTT. V and J are TRBV24-1 and TRBJ2-3; a weak D match, TRBD1 (6 bases). The CDR3 runs 15 residues. Trimming cost V 5 bases and J 2 bases, with 13 bases left between them. The germline V gene encodes CDR1 KGHDR and CDR2 SFDVKD.